The 4 T cell receptor beta chains presented below share a single source sample, sequenced in a study of cytomegalovirus exposure and HLA in healthy donors. Primers for the PCR totalled 60 Vbeta and 13 Jbeta. The protocol was immunoSEQ multiplex PCR, while the TCRdb copy is restricted to in-frame clones and leaves out a portion. The specimen's table records about 200,000 clones. Specimen: PBMCs. The receptors originated from a girl aged 2 to 10 in good health and CMV-seropositive.

CDR3 sequence: CASRAEAADTQYF. The CDR3 nucleotides read TGTGCCTCGAGGGCGGAAGCTGCAGATACGCAGTATTTT. This chain links TRBV2 with TRBJ2-3; a weak D match, TRBD2 (5 bases). The CDR3 runs to 13 residues. CDR1 and CDR2 (germline): SNHLY, FYNNEI. V lost 11 bases and J 4 bases, leaving 16 bases between the germline ends.

V is TRBV18 and J is TRBJ1-2; D is unresolved. This CDR3 is 14 amino acids long. Trimming stripped 0 bases from V and 5 bases from J, with 10 bases between. CDR1 is KGHSH, CDR2 LQKENI, per germline. DNA for the CDR3: TGTGCCAGCTCACCACCAGCCAATCCTTATGGCTACACCTTC. It yields the protein CASSPPANPYGYTF.

The V gene is TRBV19, the J gene TRBJ2-1; the D gene is possibly TRBD1 (6 bases). From germline, CDR1 is LNHDA and CDR2 SQIVND (reference sequence). V lost 3 bases, J lost 3 bases, and 6 bases lay in between. The CDR3 spans 13 residues. Written as DNA, the CDR3 is TGTGCCAGTAGTATGGGACACTACAATGAGCAGTTCTTC. This sequence encodes CASSMGHYNEQFF.

The CDR3 spells CASTGVWSISGYEQYF. CDR3 DNA: TGTGCCAGCACAGGGGTGTGGTCAATTTCCGGCTACGAGCAGTACTTC. This rearrangement joins TRBV27 to TRBJ2-7, with D tentatively TRBD1 (6 bases). CDR1 is MNHEY and CDR2 is SMNVEV in the germline V gene (reference sequence). V was trimmed by 7 bases and J by 3 bases, leaving 22 bases between them. CDR3 size: 16 residues.